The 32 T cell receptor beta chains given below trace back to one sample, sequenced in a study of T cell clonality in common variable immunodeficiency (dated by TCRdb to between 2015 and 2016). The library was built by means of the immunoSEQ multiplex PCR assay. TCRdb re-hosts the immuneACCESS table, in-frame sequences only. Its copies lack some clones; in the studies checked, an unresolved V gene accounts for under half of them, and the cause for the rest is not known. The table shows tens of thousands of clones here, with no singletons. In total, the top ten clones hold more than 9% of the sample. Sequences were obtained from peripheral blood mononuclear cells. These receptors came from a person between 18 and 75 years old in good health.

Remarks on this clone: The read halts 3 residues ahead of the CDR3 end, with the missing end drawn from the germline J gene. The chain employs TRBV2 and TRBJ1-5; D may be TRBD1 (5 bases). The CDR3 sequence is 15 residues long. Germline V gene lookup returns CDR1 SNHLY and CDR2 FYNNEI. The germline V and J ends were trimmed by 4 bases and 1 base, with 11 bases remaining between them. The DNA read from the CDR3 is TGTGCCAGCAGTGTCAGGGAAGGGAGCAATCAGCCC. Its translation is CASSVREGSNQP. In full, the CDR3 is CASSVREGSNQPQHF.

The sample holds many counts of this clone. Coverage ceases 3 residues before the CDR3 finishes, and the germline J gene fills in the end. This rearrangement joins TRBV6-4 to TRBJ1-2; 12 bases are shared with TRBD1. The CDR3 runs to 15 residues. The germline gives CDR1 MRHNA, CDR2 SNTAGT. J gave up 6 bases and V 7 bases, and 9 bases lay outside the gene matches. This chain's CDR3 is CASKPGGTGGDGYTF. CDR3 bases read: TGTGCCAGCAAACCCGGGGGGACAGGGGGCGATGGC.

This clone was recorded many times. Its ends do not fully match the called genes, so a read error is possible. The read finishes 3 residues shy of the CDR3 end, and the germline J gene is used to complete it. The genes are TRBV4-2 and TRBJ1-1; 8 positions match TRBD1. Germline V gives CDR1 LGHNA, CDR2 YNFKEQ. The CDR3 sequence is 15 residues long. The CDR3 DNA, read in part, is TGCGCCAGCAGCTCGAGGACAGGGAGGCCCACTGAA. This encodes CASSSRTGRPTE. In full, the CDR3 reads CASSSRTGRPTEAFF.

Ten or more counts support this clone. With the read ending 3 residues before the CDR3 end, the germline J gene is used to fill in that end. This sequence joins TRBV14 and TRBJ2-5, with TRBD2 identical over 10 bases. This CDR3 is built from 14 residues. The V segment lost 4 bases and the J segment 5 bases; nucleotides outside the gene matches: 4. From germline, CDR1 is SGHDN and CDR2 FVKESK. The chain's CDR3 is CASSPLAGVETQYF. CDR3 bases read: TGTGCCAGCAGCCCGCTAGCGGGGGTGGAGACC.

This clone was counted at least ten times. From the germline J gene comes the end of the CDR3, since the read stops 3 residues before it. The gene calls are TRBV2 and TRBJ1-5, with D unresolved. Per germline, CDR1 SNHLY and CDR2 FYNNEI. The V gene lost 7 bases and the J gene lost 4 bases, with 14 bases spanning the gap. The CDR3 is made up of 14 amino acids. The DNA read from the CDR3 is TGTGCCAGCACTCTTACGGGTCTTAATCAGCCC. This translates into CASTLTGLNQP. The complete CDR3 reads CASTLTGLNQPQHF.

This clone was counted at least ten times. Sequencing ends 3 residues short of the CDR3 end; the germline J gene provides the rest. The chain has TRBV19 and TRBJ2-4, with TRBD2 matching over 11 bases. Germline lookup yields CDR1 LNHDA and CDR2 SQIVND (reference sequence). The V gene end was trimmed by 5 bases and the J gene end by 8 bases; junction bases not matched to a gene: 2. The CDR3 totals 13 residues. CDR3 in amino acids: CASSVGLADIQYF. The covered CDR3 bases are TGTGCCAGTAGTGTGGGACTAGCGGACATT.

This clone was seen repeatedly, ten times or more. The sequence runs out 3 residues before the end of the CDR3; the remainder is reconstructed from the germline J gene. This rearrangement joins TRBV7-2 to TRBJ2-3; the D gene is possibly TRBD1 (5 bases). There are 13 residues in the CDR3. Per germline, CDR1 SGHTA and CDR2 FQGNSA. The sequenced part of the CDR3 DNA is TGTGCCAGCAGCTTAGTACAGGATGGTGCG. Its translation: CASSLVQDGA. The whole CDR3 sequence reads CASSLVQDGAQYF.

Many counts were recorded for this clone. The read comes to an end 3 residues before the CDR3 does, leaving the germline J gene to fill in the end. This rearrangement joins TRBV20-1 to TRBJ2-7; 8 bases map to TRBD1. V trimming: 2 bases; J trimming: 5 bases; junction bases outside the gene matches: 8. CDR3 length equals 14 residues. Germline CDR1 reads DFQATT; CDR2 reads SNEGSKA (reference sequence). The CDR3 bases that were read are TGCAGTGCTAGATTCGGACAGGGCCTTCACGAG. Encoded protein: CSARFGQGLHE. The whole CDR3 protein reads CSARFGQGLHEQYF.

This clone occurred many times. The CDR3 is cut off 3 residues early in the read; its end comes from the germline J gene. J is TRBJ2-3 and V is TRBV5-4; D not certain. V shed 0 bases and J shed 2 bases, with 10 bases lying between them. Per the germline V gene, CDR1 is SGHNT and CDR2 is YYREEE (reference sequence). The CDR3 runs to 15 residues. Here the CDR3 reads CASSLEPTNTDTQYF. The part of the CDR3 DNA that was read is TGTGCCAGCAGCTTGGAACCAACTAACACAGATACG.

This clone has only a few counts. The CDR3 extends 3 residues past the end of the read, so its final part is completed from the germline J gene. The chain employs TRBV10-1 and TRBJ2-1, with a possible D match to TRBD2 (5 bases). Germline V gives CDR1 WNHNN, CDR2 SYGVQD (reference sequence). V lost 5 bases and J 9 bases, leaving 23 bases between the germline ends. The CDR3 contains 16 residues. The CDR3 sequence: CASSISGRTSSAEQFF. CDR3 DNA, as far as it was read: TGCGCCAGCAGTATATCCGGTAGGACTTCATCGGCTGAG.

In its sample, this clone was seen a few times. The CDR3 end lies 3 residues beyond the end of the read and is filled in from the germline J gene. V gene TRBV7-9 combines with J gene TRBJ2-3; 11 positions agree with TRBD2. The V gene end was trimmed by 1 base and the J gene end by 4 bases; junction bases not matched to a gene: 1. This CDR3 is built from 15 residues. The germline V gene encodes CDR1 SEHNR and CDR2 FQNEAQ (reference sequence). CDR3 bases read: TGTGCCAGCAGCTTAGTAGCGGGAGGGGCAGATACG. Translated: CASSLVAGGADT. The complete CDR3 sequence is CASSLVAGGADTQYF.

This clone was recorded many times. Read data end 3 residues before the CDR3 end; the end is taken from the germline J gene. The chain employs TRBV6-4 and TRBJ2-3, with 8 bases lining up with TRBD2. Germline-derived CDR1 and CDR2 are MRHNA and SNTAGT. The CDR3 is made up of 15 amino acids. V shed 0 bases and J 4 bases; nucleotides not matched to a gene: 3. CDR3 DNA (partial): TGTGCCAGCAGTGACTCTAATAGCGGGGCAGATACG. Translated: CASSDSNSGADT. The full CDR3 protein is CASSDSNSGADTQYF.

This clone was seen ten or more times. The DNA read from the CDR3 is TGTGCCAGCTCACCAGACAGGACCCACTACGAG. Its protein product is CASSPDRTHYE. The whole CDR3 is CASSPDRTHYEQYF. The J gene is TRBJ2-7, the V gene TRBV18; D is perhaps TRBD1 (6 bases). With the read ending 3 residues before the CDR3 end, the germline J gene is used to fill in that end. The CDR3 sequence is 14 residues long. V was trimmed by 2 bases and J by 3 bases, leaving 11 bases between them. Germline CDR1 is KGHSH and CDR2 is LQKENI.

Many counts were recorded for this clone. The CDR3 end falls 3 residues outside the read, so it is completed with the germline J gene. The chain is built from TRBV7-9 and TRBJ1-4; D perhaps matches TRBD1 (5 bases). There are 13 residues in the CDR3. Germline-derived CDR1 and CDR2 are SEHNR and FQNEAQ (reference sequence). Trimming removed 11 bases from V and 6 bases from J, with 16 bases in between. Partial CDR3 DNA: TGTGCCGGCATGACAGTTTCACATGAAAAA. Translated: CAGMTVSHEK. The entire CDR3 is CAGMTVSHEKLFF. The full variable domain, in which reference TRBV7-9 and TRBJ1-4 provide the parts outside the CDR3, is DTGVSQNPRHKITKRGQNVTFRCDPISEHNRLYWYRQTLGQGPEFLTYFQNEAQLEKSRLLSDRFSAERPKGSFSTLEIQRTEQGDSAMYLCAGMTVSHEKLFFGSGTQLSVL.

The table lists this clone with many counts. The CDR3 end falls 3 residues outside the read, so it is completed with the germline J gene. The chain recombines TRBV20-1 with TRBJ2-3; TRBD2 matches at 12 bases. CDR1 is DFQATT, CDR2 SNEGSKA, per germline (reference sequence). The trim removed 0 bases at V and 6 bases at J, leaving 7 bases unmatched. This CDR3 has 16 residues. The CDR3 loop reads CSARDASGGGRDTQYF. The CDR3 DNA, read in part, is TGCAGTGCTAGAGATGCTAGCGGGGGGGGTAGGGATACG.

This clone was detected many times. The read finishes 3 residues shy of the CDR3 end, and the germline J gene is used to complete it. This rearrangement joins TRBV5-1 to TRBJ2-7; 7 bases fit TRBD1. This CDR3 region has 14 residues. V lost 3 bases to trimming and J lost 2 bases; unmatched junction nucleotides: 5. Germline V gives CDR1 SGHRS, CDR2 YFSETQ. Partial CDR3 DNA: TGCGCCAGCAGCTCGACAGGGCTTACCTACGAG. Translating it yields CASSSTGLTYE. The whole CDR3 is CASSSTGLTYEQYF. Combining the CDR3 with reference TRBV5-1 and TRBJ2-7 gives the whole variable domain KAGVTQTPRYLIKTRGQQVTLSCSPISGHRSVSWYQQTPGQGLQFLFEYFSETQRNKGNFPGRFSGRQFSNSRSEMNVSTLELGDSALYLCASSSTGLTYEQYFGPGTRLTVT.

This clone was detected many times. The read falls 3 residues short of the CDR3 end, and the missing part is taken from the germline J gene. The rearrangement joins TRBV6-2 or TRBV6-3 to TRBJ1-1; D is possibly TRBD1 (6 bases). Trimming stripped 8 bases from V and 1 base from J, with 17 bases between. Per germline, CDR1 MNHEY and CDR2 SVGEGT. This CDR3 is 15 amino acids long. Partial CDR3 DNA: TGTGCCAGCTCCGACCCTTACAGGGCGAACACTGAA. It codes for CASSDPYRANTE. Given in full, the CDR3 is CASSDPYRANTEAFF.

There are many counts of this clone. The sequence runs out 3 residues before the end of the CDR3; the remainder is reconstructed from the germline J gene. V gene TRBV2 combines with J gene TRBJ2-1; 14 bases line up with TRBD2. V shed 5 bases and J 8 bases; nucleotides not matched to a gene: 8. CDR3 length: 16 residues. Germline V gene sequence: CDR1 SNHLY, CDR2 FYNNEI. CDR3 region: CASSSGTSGSGYEQFF. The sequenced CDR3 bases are TGTGCCAGCAGTAGCGGGACTAGCGGGAGCGGGTATGAG.

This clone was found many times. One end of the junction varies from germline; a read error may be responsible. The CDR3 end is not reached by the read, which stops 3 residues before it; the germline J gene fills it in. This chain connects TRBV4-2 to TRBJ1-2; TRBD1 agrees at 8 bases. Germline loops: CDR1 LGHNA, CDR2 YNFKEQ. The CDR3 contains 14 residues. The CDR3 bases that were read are TGCGCCAGCAGCCGATTGACAGGGGCCTATGGC. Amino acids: CASSRLTGAYG. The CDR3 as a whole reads CASSRLTGAYGYTF.

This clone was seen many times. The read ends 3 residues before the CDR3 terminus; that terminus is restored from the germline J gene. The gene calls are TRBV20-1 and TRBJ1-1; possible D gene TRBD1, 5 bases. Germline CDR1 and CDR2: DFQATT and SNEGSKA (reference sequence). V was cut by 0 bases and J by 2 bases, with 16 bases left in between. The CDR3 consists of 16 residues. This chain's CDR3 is CSARETEGVFNTEAFF. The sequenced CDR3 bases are TGCAGTGCTAGAGAGACAGAGGGCGTTTTTAACACTGAA.

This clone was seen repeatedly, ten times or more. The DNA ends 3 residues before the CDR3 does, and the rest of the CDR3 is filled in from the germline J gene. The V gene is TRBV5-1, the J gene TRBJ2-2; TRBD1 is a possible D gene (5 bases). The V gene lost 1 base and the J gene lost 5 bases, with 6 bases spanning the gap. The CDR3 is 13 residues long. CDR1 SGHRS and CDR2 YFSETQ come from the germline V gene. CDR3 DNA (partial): TGCGCCAGCAGCTTGCAGGGAACCGGGGAG. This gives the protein CASSLQGTGE. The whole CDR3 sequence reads CASSLQGTGELFF.

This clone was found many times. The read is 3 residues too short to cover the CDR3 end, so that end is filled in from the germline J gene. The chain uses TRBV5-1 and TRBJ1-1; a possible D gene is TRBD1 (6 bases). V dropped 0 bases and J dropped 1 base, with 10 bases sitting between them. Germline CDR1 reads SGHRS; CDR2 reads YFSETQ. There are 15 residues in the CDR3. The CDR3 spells CASSLVAGANTEAFF. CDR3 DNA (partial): TGCGCCAGCAGCTTGGTGGCAGGGGCGAACACTGAA.

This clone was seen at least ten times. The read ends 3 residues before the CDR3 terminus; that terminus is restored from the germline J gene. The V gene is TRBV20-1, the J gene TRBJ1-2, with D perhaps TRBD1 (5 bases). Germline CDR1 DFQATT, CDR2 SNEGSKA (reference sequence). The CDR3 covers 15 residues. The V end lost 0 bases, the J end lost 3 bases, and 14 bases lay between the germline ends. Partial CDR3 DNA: TGCAGTGCTAGAGATGAGGCGGGGGTGGACTATGGC. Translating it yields CSARDEAGVDYG. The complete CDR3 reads CSARDEAGVDYGYTF.

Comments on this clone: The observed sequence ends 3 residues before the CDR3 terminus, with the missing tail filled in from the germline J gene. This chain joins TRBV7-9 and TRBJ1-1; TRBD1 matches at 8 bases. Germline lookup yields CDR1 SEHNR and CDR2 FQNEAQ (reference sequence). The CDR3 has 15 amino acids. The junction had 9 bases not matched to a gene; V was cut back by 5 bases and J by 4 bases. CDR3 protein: CASSPETGAGTEAFF. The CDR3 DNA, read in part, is TGTGCCAGCAGCCCGGAGACAGGGGCTGGCACTGAA.

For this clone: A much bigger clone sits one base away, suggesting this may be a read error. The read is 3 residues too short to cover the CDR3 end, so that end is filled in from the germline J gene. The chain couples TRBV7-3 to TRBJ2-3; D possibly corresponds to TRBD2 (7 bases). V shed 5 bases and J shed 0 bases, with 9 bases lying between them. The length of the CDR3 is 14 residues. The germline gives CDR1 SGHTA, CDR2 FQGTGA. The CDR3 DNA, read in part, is TGTGCCAGCAGCGGGGGGGCTAGCACAGATACG. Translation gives CASSGGASTDT. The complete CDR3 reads CASSGGASTDTQYF. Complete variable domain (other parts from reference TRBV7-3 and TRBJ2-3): GAGVSQTPSNKVTEKGKYVELRCDPISGHTALYWYRQSLGQGPEFLIYFQGTGAADDSGLPNDRFFAVRPEGSVSTLKIQRTERGDSAVYLCASSGGASTDTQYFGPGTRLTVL.

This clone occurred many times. The CDR3 loop reads CASNLRGTKDTQYF. The sequenced part of the CDR3 DNA is TGTGCCAGTAACCTGAGAGGGACTAAAGATACG. The chain uses TRBV19 and TRBJ2-3, with 7 nucleotides matching TRBD2. The CDR3 end falls 3 residues outside the read, so it is completed with the germline J gene. Germline trimming cut 7 bases from V and 5 bases from J; bases unmatched to any gene: 9. There are 14 residues in the CDR3. CDR1 LNHDA and CDR2 SQIVND come from the germline V gene (reference sequence).

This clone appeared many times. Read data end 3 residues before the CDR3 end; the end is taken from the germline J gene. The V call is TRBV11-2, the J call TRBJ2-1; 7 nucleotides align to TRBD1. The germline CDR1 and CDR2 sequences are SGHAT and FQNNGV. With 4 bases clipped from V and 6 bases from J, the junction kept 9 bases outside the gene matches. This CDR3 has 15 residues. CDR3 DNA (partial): TGTGCCAGCAGCTCACCGGGACAGCTTCTCAATGAG. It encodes CASSSPGQLLNE. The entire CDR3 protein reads CASSSPGQLLNEQFF.

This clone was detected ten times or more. The CDR3 is CAISDTGYGYTF. The sequenced part of the CDR3 DNA is TGTGCCATCAGTGACACGGGCTATGGC. This sequence joins TRBV10-3 and TRBJ1-2; D is uncertain. The read ends 3 residues shy of where the CDR3 ends; the end is completed using the germline J gene. Germline V gene sequence: CDR1 ENHRY, CDR2 SYGVKD. The CDR3 runs 12 residues. Trimming pared 3 bases from V and 4 bases from J, leaving 6 bases between.

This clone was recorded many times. The CDR3 bases that were read are TGTGCCAGCAGTGAAAGGACAGGTGGC. Translating it yields CASSERTGG. In full, the CDR3 reads CASSERTGGYTF. The chain combines TRBV6-1 with TRBJ1-2; 7 bases map to TRBD1. The CDR3 goes on 3 residues after the read ends, and that part is filled in from the germline J gene. This CDR3 is 12 amino acids long. The germline gives CDR1 MNHNS, CDR2 SASEGT. The trim removed 2 bases at V and 7 bases at J, leaving 1 base unmatched.

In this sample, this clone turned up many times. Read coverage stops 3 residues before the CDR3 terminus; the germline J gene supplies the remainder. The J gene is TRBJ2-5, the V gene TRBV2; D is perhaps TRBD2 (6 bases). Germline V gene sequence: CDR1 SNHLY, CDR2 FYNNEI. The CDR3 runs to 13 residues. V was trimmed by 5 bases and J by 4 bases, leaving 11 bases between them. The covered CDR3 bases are TGTGCCAGCAGTCGGGACTCCAGAGAGACC. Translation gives CASSRDSRET. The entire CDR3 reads CASSRDSRETQYF.

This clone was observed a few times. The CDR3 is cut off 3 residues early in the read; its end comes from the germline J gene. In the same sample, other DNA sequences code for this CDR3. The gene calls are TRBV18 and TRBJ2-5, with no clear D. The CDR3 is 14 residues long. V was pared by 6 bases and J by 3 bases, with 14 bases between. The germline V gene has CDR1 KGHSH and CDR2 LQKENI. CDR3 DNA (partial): TGTGCCAGCTCCCCGAGCCACTCCAAAGAGACC. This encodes CASSPSHSKET. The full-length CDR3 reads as CASSPSHSKETQYF.

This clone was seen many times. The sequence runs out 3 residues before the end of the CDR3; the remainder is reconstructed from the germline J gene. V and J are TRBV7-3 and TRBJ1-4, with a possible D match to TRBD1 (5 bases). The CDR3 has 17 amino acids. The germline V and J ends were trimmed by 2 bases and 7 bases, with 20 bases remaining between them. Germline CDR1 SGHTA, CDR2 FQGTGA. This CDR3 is CASSLPDSGGWVEKLFF. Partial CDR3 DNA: TGTGCCAGCAGCTTACCCGATTCGGGGGGATGGGTTGAAAAA. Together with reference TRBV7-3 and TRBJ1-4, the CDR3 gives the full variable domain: GAGVSQTPSNKVTEKGKYVELRCDPISGHTALYWYRQSLGQGPEFLIYFQGTGAADDSGLPNDRFFAVRPEGSVSTLKIQRTERGDSAVYLCASSLPDSGGWVEKLFFGSGTQLSVL.